Shown below are 24 T cell receptor beta chains from a single sample sequenced in a study of tumor and adjacent non-tumor tissue in lung cancer. A modified ARM-PCR protocol with three rounds of nested PCR amplified TCRbeta. TCRdb reprocessed the multiplex PCR reads via MiXCR and lists one record per CDR3 protein. The sample records around 140,000 distinct CDR3 sequences, around 65% being singletons. No cell sorting was done before RNA was extracted from the tissue. The sample was lung tumor tissue. All receptors derive from a man aged 55 to 70 with small cell lung cancer.

Note on this clonotype: Being one base from a much bigger clone, this may be a read error. The rearrangement joins TRBV13 to TRBJ1-2, with D possibly being TRBD1 (5 bases). Germline V gene lookup returns CDR1 PRHDT and CDR2 FYEKMQ (reference sequence). This CDR3 spans 12 amino acids. CDR3 nucleotides: TGTGCCAGCAGCCTCAGGGTCTATGACTACACCTTC. Translation: CASSLRVYDYTF. The full variable domain, rest sourced from reference TRBV13 and TRBJ1-2, is AAGVIQSPRHLIKEKRETATLKCYPIPRHDTVYWYQQGPGQDPQFLISFYEKMQSDKGSIPDRFSAQQFSDYHSELNMSSLELGDSALYFCASSLRVYDYTFGSGTRLTVV.

Of note for this clonotype: At one end, the junction sequence differs from germline, possibly due to a read error. The chain combines TRBV6-6 with TRBJ2-1, with 11 positions matching TRBD2. Germline loops: CDR1 MNHNY, CDR2 SVGAGI (reference sequence). The CDR3 covers 15 residues. In nucleotides, the CDR3 is TGTGCCAGCAGACCGGGACTAGCGGTAGTCAATGAGCAATTCTTC. It yields the protein CASRPGLAVVNEQFF.

As to this clonotype: A clone one base away is much larger, so this may be a read error. The V and J genes are TRBV20-1 and TRBJ2-2; D is possibly TRBD2 (6 bases). CDR1 and CDR2 (germline): DFQATT, SNEGSKA (reference sequence). This CDR3 has 15 amino acids. The CDR3 nucleotides are TGCAGTGCTACCCCGCCGTCTGATCCCTCCGGGGGGCTGTTTTTT. It codes for CSATPPSDPSGGLFF.

This chain links TRBV20-1 with TRBJ2-3; TRBD1 matches at 7 bases. The CDR3 has 14 amino acids. CDR1 DFQATT and CDR2 SNEGSKA come from the germline V gene (reference sequence). The CDR3 loop is CNLLGQPSTDTQYF. The CDR3 region has the DNA TGCAATCTCCTGGGACAGCCTAGCACAGATACGCAGTATTTT.

CDR3 region: CASSFVRDRGSQPQHF. CDR3 bases: TGTGCCAGCAGCTTTGTCCGGGACAGGGGTAGTCAGCCCCAGCATTTT. The chain employs TRBV7-8 and TRBJ1-5; 10 positions agree with TRBD1. Per germline, CDR1 SGHVS and CDR2 FQNEAQ. The CDR3 extends over 16 amino acids. The J segment lost 6 bases and the V segment lost 3 bases, leaving 8 bases of the junction unmatched. Variable domain in full (rest from reference TRBV7-8 and TRBJ1-5): GAGVSQSPRYKVAKRGQDVALRCDPISGHVSLFWYQQALGQGPEFLTYFQNEAQLDKSGLPSDRFFAERPEGSVSTLKIQRTQQEDSAVYLCASSFVRDRGSQPQHFGDGTRLSIL.

As concerns this clonotype: Here the CDR3 omits its conserved ending phenylalanine or tryptophan, so a read error is the likely source. V is TRBV20-1 and J is TRBJ2-2; D remains ambiguous. Per the germline V gene, CDR1 is DFQATT and CDR2 is SNEGSKA (reference sequence). This CDR3 has 11 residues. The CDR3 DNA reads TGCAGCGCTAGAGCGACCGGGGAGCTGTTTCTT. Protein sequence: CSARATGELFL.

The chain carries TRBV10-2 and TRBJ1-1; D gene uncertain. Between the trimmed V and J ends, which lost 6 bases and 7 bases, there was a span of 15 bases. Germline V gives CDR1 WSHSY, CDR2 SAAADI. The CDR3 runs to 13 residues. CDR3 in amino acids: CASSAHLWGEAFF. In DNA, the CDR3 is TGCGCCAGCAGCGCCCACTTATGGGGTGAAGCTTTCTTT.

Comment on this clonotype: A much more abundant neighbour one base away suggests this may be a read error. The chain recombines TRBV4-2 with TRBJ1-4, with a possible D match to TRBD1 (5 bases). V lost 4 bases, J lost 7 bases, and 13 bases lay in between. The CDR3 length is 14 residues. The germline CDR1 and CDR2 sequences are LGHNA and YNFKEQ. This CDR3 reads CASSPRHGAEKLFF. The CDR3, as DNA: TGTGCCAGCAGCCCCCGACACGGGGCTGAAAAACTGTTTTTT.

A note on this clonotype: No conserved phenylalanine or tryptophan ends this CDR3, so it is likely a read error. The chain recombines TRBV11-3 with TRBJ2-1; TRBD1 aligns across 10 bases. Germline V CDR1 and CDR2: SGHNT, YENEEA. The CDR3 loop spans 14 amino acids. CDR3 protein: CDSSLLTGGSEQFL. The CDR3 coding sequence is TGTGACAGCAGCCTCCTGACAGGGGGCAGTGAGCAGTTCCTC.

The V and J genes are TRBV11-3 and TRBJ1-1; D is possibly TRBD1 (6 bases). CDR1 and CDR2 from the germline V gene are SGHNT and YENEEA. The CDR3 length is 13 residues. CDR3 in DNA: TGTGACATTAGTAAGGAGGGGGGCACTGAAGCTTTCTTT. Protein sequence: CDISKEGGTEAFF.

J is TRBJ1-6 and V is TRBV6-5, with D unresolved. Germline V CDR1 and CDR2: MNHEY, SVGAGI. Trimming shortened V by 9 bases and J by 3 bases, and 18 bases separated the two germline ends. The CDR3 runs 16 residues. The CDR3 is CASSPGRSFYNSPLHF. The DNA of the CDR3 is TGTGCCAGTAGTCCTGGACGGTCGTTCTATAATTCACCCCTCCACTTT.

The chain uses TRBV12-3 or TRBV12-4 and TRBJ1-1; D is unresolved. The CDR3 contains 15 residues. Trimming removed 2 bases at V and 1 base at J, with 11 bases between. Written as DNA, the CDR3 is TGTGCCAGCAGTTTACCTGCCACGGGGAACACTGAAGCTTTCTTT. This codes for CASSLPATGNTEAFF.

The chain joins TRBV6-5 to TRBJ2-7, with 7 bases that match TRBD1. V dropped 6 bases and J dropped 2; count of bases not matched to a gene: 7. CDR3 size: 14 residues. From germline, CDR1 is MNHEY and CDR2 SVGAGI. The CDR3 loop is CASRYGDRAYEQYF. Here the CDR3 DNA reads TGTGCCAGCAGATACGGAGACAGGGCCTACGAGCAGTACTTC.

This clonotype was seen ten or more times. J is TRBJ2-2 and V is TRBV11-2, with D possibly matching TRBD1 (5 bases). The V end lost 5 bases, the J end lost 6 bases, and 16 bases lay between the germline ends. The CDR3 consists of 15 residues. The V gene's germline CDR1 is SGHAT and CDR2 FQNNGV. The CDR3 DNA is TGTGCCAGCAGCCCACCGGACATATACCCCGGGGAGCTGTTTTTT. It codes for CASSPPDIYPGELFF.

This clonotype is medium-sized by share. The gene calls are TRBV11-3 and TRBJ2-7; TRBD1 is a possible D gene (6 bases). The CDR3 has 17 residues. Germline V gene sequence: CDR1 SGHNT, CDR2 YENEEA. The ends were cut back, 5 bases at V and 0 bases at J, with 20 bases in the middle. The CDR3 DNA reads TGTGCCAGCAGCCCTCCGGGTTTGGGGGCCAGCTCCTACGAGCAGTACTTC. Amino acids: CASSPPGLGASSYEQYF.

This chain joins TRBV5-6 and TRBJ1-2; the match to TRBD1 covers 10 bases. This CDR3 is built from 13 residues. V was clipped by 10 bases and J by 14 bases; unmatched bases: 17. Germline CDR1 reads SGHDT; CDR2 reads YYEEEE. The CDR3 is CAAKGTGEDGWTF. The CDR3 DNA sequence: TGTGCCGCAAAGGGGACAGGGGAAGATGGCTGGACCTTC.

In regard to this clonotype: Compared with germline, one end of the junction differs, possibly owing to a read error. This rearrangement joins TRBV20-1 to TRBJ2-7; D not resolved. CDR3 size: 14 residues. Germline V gene lookup returns CDR1 DFQATT and CDR2 SNEGSKA (reference sequence). This CDR3 is CSARDSDSFYEQYF. The CDR3 DNA reads as TGCAGTGCAAGAGACTCCGACTCATTCTACGAGCAGTACTTC.

A few counts support this clonotype. The rearrangement joins TRBV6-5 to TRBJ2-2, with D hard to call. CDR3 size: 14 residues. V was shortened by 4 bases and J by 7 bases, with 13 bases between the two germline ends. Germline V gives CDR1 MNHEY, CDR2 SVGAGI. The chain's CDR3 is CASSCMSVGGELFF. The CDR3 DNA reads TGTGCCAGCAGTTGCATGTCAGTTGGCGGGGAGCTGTTTTTT.

Regarding this clonotype: The junction differs from germline at one of its ends, possibly a read error. This chain links TRBV29-1 with TRBJ2-4; D remains ambiguous. Germline V gene lookup returns CDR1 SQVTM and CDR2 ANQGSEA. This CDR3 comprises 12 residues. This CDR3 is CSVVTMQNIQYF. For the CDR3, the DNA is TGCAGCGTTGTAACTATGCAAAACATTCAGTATTTC.

V and J are TRBV4-2 and TRBJ2-7; D is unclear. Germline V gene sequence: CDR1 LGHNA, CDR2 YNFKEQ. This CDR3 is 15 amino acids long. Trimming took 1 base from V and 3 from J, leaving 13 bases between them. The CDR3 loop reads CASSQAPLPFYEQYF. CDR3 nucleotides: TGTGCCAGCAGCCAAGCCCCCCTCCCTTTCTACGAGCAGTACTTC.

The J gene is TRBJ2-6, the V gene TRBV7-8; 10 bases map to TRBD2. This CDR3 is built from 20 residues. J lost 2 bases, V lost 0 bases, and 10 bases had no gene match. Germline lookup yields CDR1 SGHVS and CDR2 FQNEAQ. In DNA form, the CDR3 reads TGTGCCAGCAGCTTAGCGGGGGGTGGTCTAGCGGGAGCTGGGGCCAACGTCCTGACTTTC. Amino acids: CASSLAGGGLAGAGANVLTF.

Comments on this clonotype: One base away lies a much larger clone, so this may be a sequencing read error. This chain connects TRBV6-1 to TRBJ2-7; possible D gene TRBD1, 5 bases. The CDR3 totals 15 residues. Trimming removed 7 bases from V and 2 bases from J, with 18 bases in between. Germline CDR1 MNHNS, CDR2 SASEGT. This CDR3 is CASIRQPKGTYEQYF. The CDR3 region has the DNA TGTGCCAGCATCCGACAGCCGAAAGGGACCTACGAGCAGTACTTC.

In its sample, this clonotype was seen a few times. The chain links TRBV12-3 or TRBV12-4 to TRBJ1-6; the match to TRBD1 covers 7 bases. The CDR3 has 15 residues. Unmatched junction bases numbered 11, after V lost 3 bases and J lost 12 bases. CDR3 residues: CASSLNTGEQEPLHF. CDR3 nucleotide sequence: TGTGCCAGCAGTTTGAATACAGGGGAACAAGAACCCCTCCACTTT.

This clonotype was found once. The CDR3 DNA reads as TGTGCCGTTGTGAGGGGACTCCGAGCCAAAAACATTCAGTACTTC. The encoded protein is CAVVRGLRAKNIQYF. The chain carries TRBV2 and TRBJ2-4; weak D call: TRBD2 (6 bases). Per germline, CDR1 SNHLY and CDR2 FYNNEI. Trimming pared 11 bases from V and 0 bases from J, leaving 17 bases between. The CDR3 runs 15 residues.